The next 24 T cell receptor beta chains were all read from a single sample in a study of T cell repertoires in cytomegalovirus infection. Using its own MiXCR run on the reads, TCRdb lists one record per CDR3 protein. The sample lists 400,000 or so distinct CDR3 sequences; 30% to 40% were seen once. Sequenced sample: PBMCs. The receptor source for this set is a human donor in good health (CMV status not recorded). Some clones in this sample may be carry-over from other donors' samples.

For this clonotype: Compared with germline, one end of the junction differs, possibly owing to a read error. CDR3: CALSRENQYF. The CDR3 coding sequence is TGTGCCTTGAGTAGAGAGAACCAGTACTTC. The chain is built from TRBV30 and TRBJ2-5, with D unclear. Germline loops: CDR1 GTSNPN, CDR2 SVGIG (reference sequence). This CDR3 region has 10 residues.

This clonotype was recorded at least ten times. The chain employs TRBV7-2 and TRBJ1-2; D gene uncertain. This CDR3 is built from 12 residues. Trimming pared 3 bases from V and 8 bases from J, leaving 10 bases between. Per the germline V gene, CDR1 is SGHTA and CDR2 is FQGNSA. CDR3: CASSLFIPGYTF. In DNA, the CDR3 is TGTGCCAGCAGCTTGTTCATCCCGGGCTACACCTTC. Full variable domain (outside the CDR3, taken from reference TRBV7-2 and TRBJ1-2): GAGVSQSPSNKVTEKGKDVELRCDPISGHTALYWYRQSLGQGLEFLIYFQGNSAPDKSGLPSDRFSAERTGGSVSTLTIQRTQQEDSAVYLCASSLFIPGYTFGSGTRLTVV.

This clonotype was seen only a few times. The chain couples TRBV20-1 to TRBJ2-7; 8 positions match TRBD2. The CDR3 is made up of 14 amino acids. V shed 3 bases, J shed 3 bases, and the junction held 7 bases outside the gene matches. CDR1 is DFQATT and CDR2 is SNEGSKA in the germline V gene (reference sequence). The CDR3 reads CSARQAGDLYEQYF. The CDR3 DNA sequence: TGCAGTGCTAGGCAAGCGGGAGACCTCTACGAGCAGTACTTC.

This chain connects TRBV6-2 or TRBV6-3 to TRBJ2-5; 9 bases are shared with TRBD1. The CDR3 is 15 residues long. Germline trimming cut 2 bases from V and 4 bases from J; bases unmatched to any gene: 5. CDR1 MNHEY and CDR2 SVGEGT come from the germline V gene. CDR3 sequence (DNA): TGTGCCAGCAGTTACGCGACAGGGGGGGGAGAGACCCAGTACTTC. Its protein product is CASSYATGGGETQYF.

The CDR3 DNA is TGTGCCAGCAGTTACTCTGGCGCTGAGGGTGGCTACACCTTC. Its protein is CASSYSGAEGGYTF. The chain combines TRBV6-6 with TRBJ1-2, with D unclear. Germline V lookup: CDR1 MNHNY, CDR2 SVGAGI (reference sequence). The CDR3 sequence is 14 residues long. V gave up 0 bases and J gave up 7 bases, with 12 bases separating them.

This clonotype was seen a single time. A much larger clone sits a single nucleotide away, making a read error possible. Here the CDR3 reads CASTPPLPPYEQYF. The DNA for the CDR3 is TGTGCCAGCACCCCCCCGCTACCGCCCTACGAGCAGTACTTC. This sequence joins TRBV7-9 and TRBJ2-7; D is unresolved. Per the germline V gene, CDR1 is SEHNR and CDR2 is FQNEAQ (reference sequence). V dropped 7 bases and J dropped 2 bases, with 15 bases sitting between them. The CDR3 loop spans 14 amino acids.

Turning to this clonotype: At one of its ends the junction is not consistent with the germline gene, which may arise from a read error. This chain uses TRBV28 with TRBJ2-5; TRBD2 aligns across 8 bases. The CDR3 contains 16 residues. CDR1 MDHEN and CDR2 SYDVKM come from the germline V gene. The CDR3 DNA sequence: TGTGCCATCAGTTTATGGGCTAGCGGGCCCCACGAGGCCCAGTACTTC. Translating it yields CAISLWASGPHEAQYF.

On this clonotype: A much larger clonotype is one base distant, so this may be a read error. The chain recombines TRBV6-1 with TRBJ1-2; TRBD1 agrees at 10 bases. This CDR3 contains 14 residues. Germline V lookup: CDR1 MNHNS, CDR2 SASEGT. In DNA form, the CDR3 reads TGTGCCAGCAGGGGACAGGGGTTGTTTTTTAGCTACTCCTTC. Translating gives CASRGQGLFFSYSF.

The J gene is TRBJ2-7, the V gene TRBV9; D uncertain. From germline, CDR1 is SGDLS and CDR2 YYNGEE. CDR3 length equals 12 residues. Deletions cut 0 bases from V and 6 bases from J, with 7 bases between. CDR3 bases: TGTGCCAGCAGCGTAGGCTTGGGCGAGCAGTACTTC. Protein product: CASSVGLGEQYF.

The V gene is TRBV7-2, the J gene TRBJ2-1, with D possibly matching TRBD1 (5 bases). V was cut by 6 bases and J by 4 bases, with 16 bases left in between. Germline V gives CDR1 SGHTA, CDR2 FQGNSA. The CDR3 is 15 amino acids. This CDR3 is CASRRPGSPYNEQFF. The CDR3, as DNA: TGTGCCAGCAGGAGGCCAGGGTCGCCGTACAATGAGCAGTTCTTC.

This clonotype was observed a few times. The chain combines TRBV24-1 with TRBJ1-5, with 12 bases identical to TRBD1. This CDR3 contains 15 residues. V lost 3 bases to trimming and J lost 6 bases; unmatched junction nucleotides: 2. The germline V gene encodes CDR1 KGHDR and CDR2 SFDVKD. This CDR3 reads CATSDGTGGFQPQHF. The DNA for the CDR3 is TGTGCCACCAGTGATGGGACAGGGGGCTTTCAGCCCCAGCATTTT.

The rearrangement uses TRBV6-2 or TRBV6-3 and TRBJ2-7, with D possibly TRBD2 on 7 matching bases. Germline V gene lookup returns CDR1 MNHEY and CDR2 SVGEGT. Deletions cut 5 bases from V and 4 bases from J, with 15 bases between. CDR3 size: 14 residues. CDR3 sequence: CASSRGGNEYEQYF. In DNA, the CDR3 is TGTGCCAGCAGTAGGGGGGGGAACGAGTACGAGCAGTACTTC.

This clonotype was observed a handful of times. The V gene is TRBV19, the J gene TRBJ1-5, with a possible D match to TRBD1 (5 bases). The CDR3 extends over 13 amino acids. Looked up from germline, CDR1 is LNHDA and CDR2 is SQIVND (reference sequence). Trimming removed 6 bases from V and 7 bases from J, with 13 bases in between. The CDR3 reads CASSEGLGQPQHF. CDR3 nucleotides: TGTGCCAGTAGCGAGGGGCTAGGGCAGCCCCAGCATTTT.

The table lists this clonotype with a few counts. This rearrangement joins TRBV11-2 to TRBJ1-1, with D unresolved. The CDR3 is 13 residues long. Germline CDR1 reads SGHAT; CDR2 reads FQNNGV. V lost 1 base and J lost 9, with 12 bases in between. In DNA, the CDR3 is TGTGCCAGCAGCTTAGTCGGGTTGCCCCAAGCTTTCTTT. It translates to CASSLVGLPQAFF.

In its sample, this clonotype was seen once. One junction end does not reproduce the germline sequence, and a read error may be involved. The chain has TRBV6-4 and TRBJ2-7; tentative D call: TRBD1 (6 bases). This CDR3 is 13 amino acids long. Germline lookup yields CDR1 MRHNA and CDR2 SNTAGT. The CDR3 protein is CARTIGQSYEQHF. The CDR3 nucleotides are TGTGCCAGAACCATAGGACAGTCCTACGAGCAGCACTTC.

For this clonotype: The junction shows a germline mismatch at one end, possibly a read error. V gene TRBV24-1 combines with J gene TRBJ2-1, with TRBD1 as a possible D gene (5 bases). Germline CDR1 reads KGHDR; CDR2 reads SFDVKD. This CDR3 has 13 amino acids. CDR3 loop: CSTSRPGYNEKFF. The CDR3 DNA reads as TGTTCCACCAGTCGGCCAGGGTACAATGAGAAGTTCTTC.

This clonotype was seen a few times. This sequence joins TRBV5-6 and TRBJ2-2; D gene uncertain. There are 14 residues in the CDR3. The germline CDR1 and CDR2 sequences are SGHDT and YYEEEE. V was clipped by 2 bases and J by 6 bases, with 11 bases between them. CDR3 in amino acids: CASSFGIAPGELFF. The CDR3 nucleotides are TGTGCCAGCAGCTTCGGAATTGCCCCCGGGGAGCTGTTTTTT.

As concerns this clonotype: This could be a read error, since a much larger clone is one nucleotide away. V gene TRBV7-8 combines with J gene TRBJ1-5; possible D gene TRBD1, 6 bases. Trimming cost V 0 bases and J 4 bases, with 13 bases left between them. Looked up from germline, CDR1 is SGHVS and CDR2 is FQNEAQ. The length of the CDR3 is 16 residues. CDR3 protein: CASSLADRFSNQPQHF. The CDR3 nucleotides are TGTGCCAGCAGCTTAGCAGACAGGTTTAGTAATCAGCCCCAGCATTTT. The full variable domain, its missing parts supplied by reference TRBV7-8 and TRBJ1-5, is GAGVSQSPRYKVAKRGQDVALRCDPISGHVSLFWYQQALGQGPEFLTYFQNEAQLDKSGLPSDRFFAERPEGSVSTLKIQRTQQEDSAVYLCASSLADRFSNQPQHFGDGTRLSIL.

V is TRBV5-4 and J is TRBJ1-1; the D is unclear. Germline V lookup: CDR1 SGHNT, CDR2 YYREEE (reference sequence). The CDR3 is made up of 15 amino acids. Trimming removed 2 bases from V and 4 bases from J, with 15 bases in between. DNA of the CDR3: TGTGCCAGCAGCTTCAGGCCTCCGTGGAGCACTGAAGCTTTCTTT. It encodes CASSFRPPWSTEAFF.

The rearrangement uses TRBV24-1 and TRBJ2-5; the match to TRBD1 covers 9 bases. The CDR3 spans 13 residues. V lost 4 bases, J lost 5 bases, and 1 base stayed unmatched. Germline V lookup: CDR1 KGHDR, CDR2 SFDVKD. The DNA of the CDR3 is TGTGCCACCAGTGAAGGACAGGGGGAGACCCAGTACTTC. Amino acids: CATSEGQGETQYF.

This chain links TRBV6-6 with TRBJ1-2; D not certain. Germline CDR1 MNHNY, CDR2 SVGAGI (reference sequence). The length of the CDR3 is 10 residues. Trimming took off 11 bases at V and 4 bases at J, with 8 bases between the two ends. The CDR3 loop is CAAGSYGYTF. The CDR3 nucleotides are TGTGCCGCTGGGAGCTATGGCTACACCTTC.

V and J are TRBV7-3 and TRBJ2-2, with TRBD1 identical over 8 bases. CDR1 and CDR2 (germline): SGHTA, FQGTGA. The V segment lost 4 bases and the J segment 5 bases; nucleotides outside the gene matches: 6. The CDR3 consists of 15 residues. The CDR3 reads CASSYRTGQTGELFF. The CDR3 bases are TGTGCCAGCAGCTATCGGACAGGGCAGACCGGGGAGCTGTTTTTT.

The chain links TRBV14 to TRBJ1-2, with 7 bases lining up with TRBD1. V was pared by 2 bases and J by 4 bases, with 10 bases of the junction left unmatched. The CDR3 consists of 16 residues. The germline CDR1 and CDR2 sequences are SGHDN and FVKESK. The CDR3: CASSQSRGALAYGYTF. CDR3 bases: TGTGCCAGCAGCCAATCCAGGGGGGCGCTTGCCTATGGCTACACCTTC.

This clonotype was seen at least ten times. V gene TRBV7-2 combines with J gene TRBJ2-7; D may be TRBD1 or TRBD2 (5 bases each). The CDR3 runs 15 residues. V lost 3 bases and J lost 5, with 17 bases in between. Germline V gene lookup returns CDR1 SGHTA and CDR2 FQGNSA. CDR3 in amino acids: CASSFVGRGVDEQYF. The DNA of the CDR3 is TGTGCCAGCAGCTTCGTCGGGCGAGGGGTCGACGAGCAGTACTTC. The entire variable domain, with the rest obtained from reference TRBV7-2 and TRBJ2-7, is as follows: GAGVSQSPSNKVTEKGKDVELRCDPISGHTALYWYRQSLGQGLEFLIYFQGNSAPDKSGLPSDRFSAERTGGSVSTLTIQRTQQEDSAVYLCASSFVGRGVDEQYFGPGTRLTVT.